Sequencing of this TCR beta chain was carried out in a study of T cells in Graves' hyperthyroidism and ophthalmopathy (dated by TCRdb to the late 2010s). Context from the whole study: To identify distinguishing TCR V-J signatures, a discovery cohort of around 98 patients was used, comprising 43 with Graves' ophthalmopathy and around 60 with stable Graves' hyperthyroidism. Whether ophthalmopathy could be predicted prospectively was tested in an independent validation cohort made up of roughly 20 hyperthyroidism patients plus 17 patients who later progressed to ophthalmopathy. The roughly 100 discovery patients were randomly split 7:3 into training and test sets. The study also compared thyroid tissue and blood T-cell repertoires from five or six Graves' hyperthyroidism patients. Following sampling, methimazole starting at 30 mg daily was given to hyperthyroidism patients, and high-dose intravenous methylprednisolone was given to ophthalmopathy patients. TCR Vbeta CDR3 sequencing of approximately 140 peripheral blood samples (approximately 44 ophthalmopathy, approximately 80 hyperthyroidism and around 17 progressor patients) is reported in the paper.

The TCR beta CDR3 regions were amplified from RNA transcripts. The TCR CDR3 was subjected to a first round of RT-PCR using the HTBI primer set and the Qiagen OneStep RT-PCR kit. The libraries were constructed in a second round of multiplex PCR and then size-selected and purified. Libraries were sequenced paired-end with 100 bp reads on an Illumina HiSeq2000. As for the authors' bioinformatics: SOAPnuke was used to process the raw data, removing reads that contained adapters or uncalled bases, had a mean Phred below 15, or lacked an exact match to the constant primer or identifier. COPE v1.2.5 was used to merge high-quality paired reads, and clonotypes were defined as unique nucleotide sequences. MiTCR v1.1 was used to align the clonotypes against IMGT TRBV, TRBD and TRBJ reference segments. The analysis included only V-J combinations with a frequency above 0.0001, which together covered approximately 99% of the repertoires. A TCS score was defined as the ratio between F50 (clonal expansion) and ExV (chaos), using BLOSUM62-based TCRdist between CDR3 peptides within each V-J. Welch's t-statistics and random forest reduced some 510 V-J features to fewer than 15, which were used in a naive Bayes classifier (R e1071). TCRdb trimmed the raw reads at Q25, called clones with MiXCR and kept productive beta chains. Entries that share a CDR3 protein sequence are merged under the most common genes and DNA. What appears here as the V and J calls and clone size reflects TCRdb's work, not the paper's. The sample table lists about 560,000 distinct CDR3 sequences, 35% to 55% of them with a count of one. The top ten clones comprise 6.5% to 9% of the sample.

Measured from the cysteine to the phenylalanine, the CDR3 is 12 residues long. CDR3 DNA only is kept here, 36 bases in frame from base 1. The germline V gene sets CDR1 to ENHRY and CDR2 to SYGVKD. V ends up 5 bases short and J 7 bases short, with an unmatched junction base count of 1. Notes on this clonotype: The antigen it recognizes is unknown. The input lacks base qualities; no much larger clone sits a single base away.

Study-wide findings and limitations: Sample size was not statistically predetermined, and blinding of investigators to group allocation was not performed. Ophthalmopathy was separated from stable hyperthyroidism by a 13 V-J signature model, with around 90% sensitivity and roughly 81% specificity obtained in cross-validation and 80%/75% obtained in testing. Blood samples also contained most of the expanded thyroid clonotypes (frequency above 0.001), which suggests that blood repertoires may reflect thyroid immune responses. During validation, the model predicted progression to ophthalmopathy a median of around 7 months ahead of onset, with more than 55% sensitivity and roughly 75% specificity.

A patient counted as having stable Graves' hyperthyroidism if no progression to ophthalmopathy occurred over 18 months of follow-up. Hyperthyroidism patients were aged 18 to 65 years and newly diagnosed, with disease duration of less than 2 months. Any patient with an uncontrolled infection, another autoimmune disease, pregnancy or lactation was excluded. Diagnoses relied on clinical symptoms, serum thyroxine and TRAb, thyroid ultrasound and orbital computed tomography. Total RNA was extracted using Trizol reagent, and RNA quality was assessed on an Agilent 2100 Bioanalyzer. The chain uses TRBV10-3 and TRBJ1-4, with 7 bases matching TRBD1. This clonotype originated in a young woman with Graves' hyperthyroidism. Donor details come from another sample of the same person, matched by shared clones. Sequenced input: peripheral blood or thyroid tissue (not recorded which). The CDR3 region reads CAISTGVEKLFF. The nucleotide sequence reads TGTGCCATCAGTACAGGGGTTGAAAAACTGTTTTTT.